What follows is one T cell receptor beta chain and its context. The data originate from a study of cytomegalovirus exposure and HLA in healthy donors. A multiplex PCR was run with 60 Vbeta primers and 13 Jbeta primers. The method was immunoSEQ multiplex PCR; TCRdb's version includes in-frame clones alone and lacks a portion of them. Of about 160,000 clones listed, about 71% are singletons. Trimming took 4 bases from V and 10 from J; bases not matched to a gene: 10. This CDR3 region has 15 residues. Looked up from germline, CDR1 is KGHSH and CDR2 is LQKENI. This sequence originates from a woman aged 30 to 39 in good health and CMV-seronegative. The specimen was PBMCs. The chain carries TRBV18 and TRBJ1-6; TRBD1 matches at 7 bases. CDR3 nucleotide sequence: TGTGCCAGCTCACTCGGGGCAGGGGGAGAATCACCCCTCCACTTT. Protein product: CASSLGAGGESPLHF.